This TCR beta chain was profiled in a study of T-cell reconstitution after alpha-beta-depleted transplantation in children. Trimming took 6 bases from V and 1 from J, leaving 9 bases between them. The CDR3 has 13 amino acids. Germline V gene sequence: CDR1 MNHEY, CDR2 SVGEGT. The authors prepared the TCRbeta library with unique molecular identifiers. TCRdb ran MiXCR on the PCR reads and lists one entry per CDR3 protein. The sample comprises some 290,000 distinct CDR3 sequences, approximately 23% of which are singletons, and roughly 9.8% rests with the top ten. Whole-study findings and limits: High day-60 TCRbeta diversity in some patients came from surviving recipient T cells and thymic progenitors. About two months after transplant, alpha-beta T cells reportedly came from several hundred expanded graft clones. T-cell counts and diversity at one year post-transplant came mainly from newly produced T cells.

Worth noting for this clonotype: Its antigen remains unknown.

Sequencing used PBMCs, mostly from graft donor cells, obtained 180 days after TCRalphabeta/CD19-depleted stem cell transplant. The chain recombines TRBV6-2 or TRBV6-3 with TRBJ1-1, with D hard to call. This TCR was sampled from a male patient younger than 18 who had a stem cell transplant for acute lymphoblastic leukemia, so the T cells may come from the graft donor. CDR3 region: CASRFGRNTEAFF. CDR3 in DNA: TGTGCCAGCAGGTTCGGACGGAACACTGAAGCTTTCTTT.